A selection of T cell receptor beta chains follows, all from one sample in a study of T cell responses to AZD1222 COVID-19 vaccine. Measured with immunoSEQ multiplex PCR; TCRdb has only the in-frame clones, and not every one. The table records roughly 130,000 clones, 94% of them present only once. The specimen was peripheral blood, collected on day 0 of AZD1222 vaccination. The receptors stem from an adult in good health. CDR3s include the opening cysteine and the closing phenylalanine or tryptophan. The D gene is left open where the match is weak. The size field is filled for only some rows; it gives once, few, many or a size class.

CDR3 protein	CDR3 DNA	D gene	J gene	V gene	clone size
CASRTNLRGRSYNEQFF	TGTGCCAGCCGTACCAACCTCAGGGGGCGTTCCTACAATGAGCAGTTCTTC	TRBD1	TRBJ2-1	TRBV27	.
CASSYTGDGYTF	TGTGCCAGCAGCTATACAGGGGACGGCTACACCTTC	TRBD1	TRBJ1-2	TRBV3-1/TRBV3-2	.
CATKTRDSAYEQYF	TGTGCCACCAAGACCCGGGACAGCGCCTACGAGCAGTACTTC	TRBD1	TRBJ2-7	TRBV19	.
CACSGSGTDTQYF	TGTGCCTGTTCCGGGAGTGGGACAGATACGCAGTATTTT	.	TRBJ2-3	TRBV30	.
CASSPGQGAGGANVLTF	TGTGCCAGCTCACCTGGACAGGGGGCAGGAGGGGCCAACGTCCTGACTTTC	TRBD1	TRBJ2-6	TRBV18	once
CASSFDRAYTPGSGNTIYF	TGTGCCAGCAGCTTCGACAGGGCTTATACCCCGGGGTCTGGAAACACCATATATTTT	TRBD1	TRBJ1-3	TRBV7-8	.
CASSLVLGLGQNTEAFF	TGTGCCAGCAGCTTAGTTTTGGGTTTGGGTCAGAACACTGAAGCTTTCTTT	.	TRBJ1-1	TRBV7-2	.
CAISETGGRANYGYTF	TGTGCCATCAGTGAGACAGGGGGAAGGGCTAACTATGGCTACACCTTC	TRBD1	TRBJ1-2	TRBV10-3	.
CASSHPGLAGVPQETQYF	TGTGCCAGCAGCCACCCCGGACTAGCGGGAGTACCACAAGAGACCCAGTACTTC	TRBD2	TRBJ2-5	TRBV14	once
CASSQGEDREAFF	TGTGCCAGCAGCCAGGGGGAGGACAGAGAAGCTTTCTTT	TRBD1	TRBJ1-1	TRBV7-8	.
CASSLGEYGYTF	TGCGCCAGCAGCTTAGGAGAGTATGGCTACACCTTC	.	TRBJ1-2	TRBV5-1	.
CATSDFGVGTPEDGYTF	TGTGCCACCAGTGATTTCGGGGTAGGGACACCAGAGGATGGCTACACCTTC	.	TRBJ1-2	TRBV24-1	.
CASSIGDRNEKLFF	TGTGCCAGCAGCATCGGGGATAGGAATGAAAAACTGTTTTTT	.	TRBJ1-4	TRBV28	.
CASSFAQSSSPLHF	TGTGCCAGCAGTTTTGCTCAGTCCAGTTCACCCCTCCACTTT	.	TRBJ1-6	TRBV27	.
CASLGSGTTYEQYF	TGTGCCAGCCTCGGATCCGGGACAACCTACGAGCAGTACTTC	.	TRBJ2-7	TRBV2	.
CASSVIGGPYEQYF	TGTGCCAGCAGTGTTATTGGCGGACCCTACGAGCAGTACTTC	.	TRBJ2-7	TRBV27	.
CASSSGRAGEQFF	TGTGCCAGTAGTAGCGGGAGGGCCGGTGAGCAGTTCTTC	TRBD2	TRBJ2-1	TRBV19	.
CASSHGLRNEKLFF	TGCGCCAGCAGCCATGGCCTCCGGAATGAAAAACTGTTTTTT	.	TRBJ1-4	TRBV4-1	.
CAWRSSYNSPLHF	TGTGCCTGGAGGAGCTCCTATAATTCACCCCTCCACTTT	.	TRBJ1-6	TRBV30	.
CASSLELVSGASYEQYF	TGCGCCAGCAGCTTGGAGCTGGTTAGCGGGGCCTCCTACGAGCAGTACTTC	TRBD2	TRBJ2-7	TRBV5-1	.
CASSPPGTSGRNEQFF	TGTGCCAGCAGCCCCCCCGGGACTAGCGGGAGGAATGAGCAGTTCTTC	TRBD2	TRBJ2-1	TRBV2	.
CASSDRGLPVNEQYF	TGTGCCAGCAGTGACAGGGGACTGCCGGTTAACGAGCAGTACTTC	.	TRBJ2-7	TRBV6-1	.
CASSQSPRAEDYGYTF	TGCGCCAGCAGTCAATCGCCCAGGGCTGAGGACTATGGCTACACCTTC	.	TRBJ1-2	TRBV23-1	.
CASSLGSQGAGNTIYF	TGTGCCAGCAGCTTAGGCTCCCAGGGGGCTGGAAACACCATATATTTT	TRBD1	TRBJ1-3	TRBV11-2	.
CASSSGTSGSFYNEQFF	TGTGCCAGCAGCTCCGGGACTAGCGGGAGTTTCTACAATGAGCAGTTCTTC	TRBD2	TRBJ2-1	TRBV7-2	.
CSARQGMGAYEQYF	TGCAGCGCTCGACAGGGAATGGGCGCCTACGAGCAGTACTTC	TRBD1	TRBJ2-7	TRBV29-1	.
CASSQDKDGTEAFF	TGCGCCAGCAGCCAAGATAAGGACGGCACTGAAGCTTTCTTT	.	TRBJ1-1	TRBV4-1	once
CASSYLVDEKLFF	TGTGCCAGCTCATACTTGGTGGACGAAAAACTGTTTTTT	.	TRBJ1-4	TRBV18	.
CASRSDSHMNTEAFF	TGTGCCAGTAGAAGCGACAGCCACATGAACACTGAAGCTTTCTTT	.	TRBJ1-1	TRBV19	.
CASSLGQYTEAFF	TGTGCCAGCAGCTTAGGACAGTACACTGAAGCTTTCTTT	.	TRBJ1-1	TRBV13	.
CASSLESGEQFF	TGTGCCAGCAGCTTAGAATCCGGTGAGCAGTTCTTC	.	TRBJ2-1	TRBV7-7	.
CASSLRMGLAGPSYNEQFF	TGTGCCAGCAGCTTAAGAATGGGACTAGCGGGACCCTCCTACAATGAGCAGTTCTTC	TRBD2	TRBJ2-1	TRBV7-8	.
CASSIGVGLAVSKETQYF	TGTGCCAGTAGTATAGGGGTAGGACTAGCGGTCAGCAAGGAGACCCAGTACTTC	TRBD2	TRBJ2-5	TRBV19	.
CASSQAGEPNTEAFF	TGCGCCAGCAGCCAGGCAGGGGAACCGAACACTGAAGCTTTCTTT	.	TRBJ1-1	TRBV4-3	.
CASSFMINQPQHF	TGTGCCAGCAGTTTTATGATAAATCAGCCCCAGCATTTT	.	TRBJ1-5	TRBV28	few
CSARYRDGYTF	TGCAGTGCTAGATACAGAGATGGCTACACCTTC	.	TRBJ1-2	TRBV20-1	once
CASSLFNDGTEAFF	TGCGCCAGCAGCTTGTTCAACGATGGCACTGAAGCTTTCTTT	.	TRBJ1-1	TRBV5-1	.
CSGTSGYEQFF	TGCAGCGGGACTAGCGGCTATGAGCAGTTCTTC	TRBD2	TRBJ2-1	TRBV29-1	.
CASSSVGSSYNEQFF	TGTGCCAGCAGCTCGGTGGGAAGCTCCTACAATGAGCAGTTCTTC	.	TRBJ2-1	TRBV5-4	once
CASSEVTGVPQPQHF	TGTGCCAGCAGTGAAGTCACAGGTGTCCCTCAGCCCCAGCATTTT	.	TRBJ1-5	TRBV2	.
CSASNGRTNYGYTF	TGCAGTGCTAGTAACGGGAGGACTAACTATGGCTACACCTTC	.	TRBJ1-2	TRBV20-1	few
CASSLAGGGTEAFF	TGTGCCAGCAGTTTAGCGGGGGGGGGCACTGAAGCTTTCTTT	.	TRBJ1-1	TRBV27	.
CASSTRQPREPQHF	TGTGCCAGCAGCACTCGACAGCCTCGGGAGCCCCAGCATTTT	.	TRBJ1-5	TRBV7-8	.